These 4 T cell receptor beta chains share one sample of origin, sequenced in a study of cytomegalovirus exposure and HLA in healthy donors. The protocol was immunoSEQ multiplex PCR, while the TCRdb copy is restricted to in-frame clones and leaves out a portion. The table includes about 130,000 clones, roughly 86% detected once. Sequencing was carried out using PBMCs. The receptors come from a man aged 30-40 years in good health and CMV-seronegative.

The gene calls are TRBV29-1 and TRBJ1-2, with TRBD1 matching 12 bases. V shed 5 bases, J shed 6 bases, and the junction held 4 bases outside the gene matches. Per the germline V gene, CDR1 is SQVTM and CDR2 is ANQGSEA. This CDR3 spans 13 amino acids. CDR3 sequence: CSVPGTGGDGYTF. The DNA for the CDR3 is TGCAGCGTTCCTGGGACAGGGGGCGATGGCTACACCTTC.

The rearrangement links TRBV11-2 to TRBJ1-4; D ambiguous. The CDR3 totals 16 residues. Germline V gene data show CDR1 as SGHAT and CDR2 as FQNNGV. With 4 bases removed from V and 7 bases from J, the gap between germline ends came to 19 bases. DNA of the CDR3: TGTGCCAGCAGCTCCAACCTGCGAATGAGGAGTGAAAAACTGTTTTTT. The encoded protein is CASSSNLRMRSEKLFF.

This chain connects TRBV27 to TRBJ2-1; TRBD2 aligns across 7 bases. This CDR3 comprises 16 residues. Losses at the gene ends were 5 bases for V and 6 bases for J; bases not matched to a gene: 13. CDR1 is MNHEY and CDR2 is SMNVEV in the germline V gene (reference sequence). The CDR3 loop is CASSPFGAGVGNEQFF. The CDR3 DNA reads as TGTGCCAGCAGTCCCTTCGGGGCGGGGGTGGGCAATGAGCAGTTCTTC.

V gene TRBV7-9 combines with J gene TRBJ1-2; no clear D. With 5 bases removed from V and 1 base from J, the gap between germline ends came to 8 bases. Germline CDR1 reads SEHNR; CDR2 reads FQNEAQ (reference sequence). The CDR3 extends over 13 amino acids. CDR3 coding DNA: TGTGCCAGCAGCCTCGGACTTAACTATGGCTACACCTTC. Its protein product is CASSLGLNYGYTF.